Shown below are 22 T cell receptor beta chains from a single sample sequenced in a study of regulatory T cells in long-lasting Graves disease. Time point given: newly diagnosed GD, antithyroid drugs for less than 3 months. There was RNA extracted from PBMCs, and the TCR library was made from it. Assembly of TCR beta libraries relied on iRepertoire HTBI primers together with Arm-PCR of CDR3 regions. In TCRdb, the multiplex PCR reads were re-called with MiXCR into one record per CDR3 protein. The table lists more than 400,000 distinct CDR3 sequences, around 17% of them singletons. Another study also made use of these data, one on T cells in Graves' hyperthyroidism and ophthalmopathy.

Sequencing was performed on peripheral blood mononuclear cells (PBMCs), taken at new diagnosis, from a patient treated with antithyroid drugs. The source is a woman aged 25 to 45 with Graves disease.

This clonotype was seen more than once but under ten times. This likely stems from a read error, as it lies one base from a far larger clone. The chain links TRBV11-2 to TRBJ2-7; 9 nucleotides agree with TRBD2. The CDR3 runs to 15 residues. The germline CDR1 and CDR2 sequences are SGHAT and FQNNGV. J gave up 7 bases and V 3 bases, and 10 bases lay outside the gene matches. As DNA, the CDR3 is TGTGCCAGCAGCTTGAGACTAGCGGCAGCCAATGAGCAGTACTTC. This translates into CASSLRLAAANEQYF.

The CDR3 here is CASIPPGQGYTEAFF. The CDR3 nucleotides read TGTGCCAGCATCCCACCGGGACAGGGGTACACTGAAGCTTTCTTT. The chain links TRBV5-5 to TRBJ1-1, with 10 nucleotides matching TRBD1. V was clipped by 6 bases and J by 3 bases; unmatched bases: 8. The germline gives CDR1 SGHKS, CDR2 YYEKEE (reference sequence). The CDR3 is made up of 15 amino acids. Variable domain in full (rest from reference TRBV5-5 and TRBJ1-1): DAGVTQSPTHLIKTRGQQVTLRCSPISGHKSVSWYQQVLGQGPQFIFQYYEKEERGRGNFPDRFSARQFPNYSSELNVNALLLGDSALYLCASIPPGQGYTEAFFGQGTRLTVV.

A few counts support this clonotype. The V gene is TRBV7-9, the J gene TRBJ2-7; D may match TRBD1 or TRBD2 (5 bases each). The CDR3 consists of 16 residues. V dropped 4 bases and J dropped 0 bases, with 16 bases sitting between them. From germline, CDR1 is SEHNR and CDR2 FQNEAQ (reference sequence). The CDR3 protein is CASSSGTSKSSYEQYF. For the CDR3, the DNA is TGTGCCAGCAGCTCCGGGACCTCTAAAAGCTCCTACGAGCAGTACTTC.

Points on this clonotype: A much larger clone is a single base away; this may be a read error. This chain links TRBV12-3 or TRBV12-4 with TRBJ2-1; the D gene is possibly TRBD2 (6 bases). V lost 5 bases to trimming and J lost 10 bases, with 21 bases between them. The CDR3 sequence is 15 residues long. The CDR3: CASSPRTTAPYEQFF. The CDR3 region has the DNA TGTGCCAGCAGTCCTCGGACTACTGCCCCCTACGAGCAGTTCTTC.

This clonotype appeared a few times. The V gene is TRBV5-1, the J gene TRBJ1-2; no clear D gene. CDR1 SGHRS and CDR2 YFSETQ come from the germline V gene. CDR3 length: 16 residues. V was clipped by 4 bases and J by 4 bases, with 20 bases between them. The CDR3 loop is CASSTAAAREGYGYTF. CDR3 DNA: TGCGCCAGCAGCACGGCGGCCGCCCGGGAGGGCTATGGCTACACCTTC.

This clonotype was detected ten times or more. The J gene is TRBJ2-3, the V gene TRBV3-1; D possibly matches TRBD1 or TRBD2 (5 bases each). CDR1 and CDR2 from the germline V gene are LGHDT and YNNKEL (reference sequence). The V gene lost 4 bases and the J gene lost 0 bases, with 8 bases spanning the gap. The CDR3 extends over 14 amino acids. The CDR3 DNA follows: TGTGCCAGCAGCCGGGACCATAGCACAGATACGCAGTATTTT. The encoded protein is CASSRDHSTDTQYF.

This chain joins TRBV11-2 and TRBJ1-2; tentatively, D is TRBD1 (5 bases). The ends were cut back, 4 bases at V and 6 bases at J, with 15 bases in the middle. This CDR3 is 14 amino acids long. The germline V gene encodes CDR1 SGHAT and CDR2 FQNNGV. CDR3: CASSSGAKKNGYTF. The CDR3 nucleotides are TGTGCCAGCAGCTCCGGGGCCAAAAAGAATGGCTACACCTTC.

Worth noting for this clonotype: This probably arose from a read error, given a far larger clone one base away. The chain recombines TRBV7-6 with TRBJ2-7; 9 positions agree with TRBD1. Germline assignment: CDR1 SGHVS and CDR2 FNYEAQ. The CDR3 sequence is 15 residues long. With V trimmed by 8 bases and J by 4 bases, 12 bases remained unmatched. CDR3 amino acids: CASFPPGTGIYEQYF. The DNA of the CDR3 is TGTGCCAGCTTCCCCCCCGGGACAGGGATATACGAGCAGTACTTC.

This rearrangement joins TRBV6-4 to TRBJ2-6; D may match TRBD1 or TRBD2 (5 bases each). V was clipped by 3 bases and J by 2 bases, with 5 bases between them. The CDR3 runs to 14 residues. Germline lookup yields CDR1 MRHNA and CDR2 SNTAGT. CDR3 in amino acids: CASSEGAGANVLTF. CDR3 sequence (DNA): TGTGCCAGCAGTGAGGGGGCTGGGGCCAACGTCCTGACTTTC.

This clonotype has a handful of counts. CDR3 sequence: CASVRDPGTGELFF. As DNA, the CDR3 is TGTGCCAGCGTCCGGGACCCGGGAACCGGGGAGCTGTTTTTT. This sequence joins TRBV28 and TRBJ2-2; the D call may be TRBD1 or TRBD2 (5 bases each). The CDR3 extends over 14 amino acids. Germline V gives CDR1 MDHEN, CDR2 SYDVKM. V lost 8 bases, J lost 5 bases, and 15 bases lay in between.

The chain joins TRBV10-3 to TRBJ2-1; 14 positions match TRBD2. Germline V CDR1 and CDR2: ENHRY, SYGVKD. With V trimmed by 10 bases and J by 8 bases, 7 bases remained unmatched. The CDR3 loop spans 14 amino acids. The CDR3 is CATGTSGSFDEQFF. CDR3 DNA: TGTGCCACCGGGACTAGCGGGAGCTTCGATGAGCAGTTCTTC.

The table lists this clonotype with many counts. V is TRBV13 and J is TRBJ2-2; 7 bases are shared with TRBD2. Trimming cost V 5 bases and J 7 bases; bases outside gene matches: 4. The CDR3 consists of 13 residues. From germline, CDR1 is PRHDT and CDR2 FYEKMQ (reference sequence). CDR3 sequence (DNA): TGTGCCAGCAGCCCCGGGGGGAACGGGGAGCTGTTTTTT. This sequence encodes CASSPGGNGELFF.

This clonotype was detected many times. This chain uses TRBV12-3 or TRBV12-4 with TRBJ1-1, with D uncertain. The CDR3 contains 12 residues. The ends were cut back, 1 base at V and 8 bases at J, with 8 bases in the middle. In DNA, the CDR3 is TGTGCCAGCAGTTTAGAGCACCACGAAGCTTTCTTT. Translated: CASSLEHHEAFF.

The chain recombines TRBV7-9 with TRBJ2-5, with D hard to call. This CDR3 has 12 residues. The germline V and J ends were trimmed by 7 bases and 6 bases, with 12 bases remaining between them. Germline V lookup: CDR1 SEHNR, CDR2 FQNEAQ (reference sequence). For the CDR3, the DNA is TGTGCCAGCACCGGAAGACAAAAGACCCAGTACTTC. Its protein product is CASTGRQKTQYF.

This clonotype has a count of ten or more. V and J are TRBV28 and TRBJ1-2; 10 nucleotides line up with TRBD1. Germline V lookup: CDR1 MDHEN, CDR2 SYDVKM. The ends lost 4 bases at V and 2 bases at J; junction bases unmatched: 7. The CDR3 is 16 amino acids. CDR3 nucleotide sequence: TGTGCCAGCAGTTCCGGGACAGGGGTGGCCAACTATGGCTACACCTTC. This sequence encodes CASSSGTGVANYGYTF.

This clonotype came up many times. This chain joins TRBV28 and TRBJ2-7; 7 bases line up with TRBD1. This CDR3 region has 15 residues. Trimming at V came to 4 bases and at J to 6 bases, leaving 12 bases not matched to a gene. In germline, CDR1 is MDHEN, CDR2 SYDVKM. CDR3 sequence reads: CASSSFDRALSEQYF. The CDR3 region has the DNA TGTGCCAGCAGTTCCTTCGACAGGGCCCTCTCCGAGCAGTACTTC.

Only a few counts were recorded for this clonotype. CDR3 loop: CATRTSGSPDTQYF. In DNA form, the CDR3 reads TGTGCCACAAGGACTAGCGGGAGCCCAGATACGCAGTATTTT. The chain employs TRBV19 and TRBJ2-3, with 13 nucleotides matching TRBD2. J was trimmed by 4 bases and V by 10 bases; bases with no gene match: 5. The CDR3 length is 14 residues. CDR1 is LNHDA, CDR2 SQIVND, per germline (reference sequence).

This clonotype was seen only a few times. V is TRBV4-1 and J is TRBJ2-4, with D perhaps matching TRBD2 (6 bases). Germline V gene sequence: CDR1 MGHRA, CDR2 YSYEKL. Trimming took 1 base from V and 7 from J, leaving 14 bases between them. The CDR3 covers 15 residues. CDR3 region: CASSQVEGGGNIQYF. In DNA form, the CDR3 reads TGCGCCAGCAGCCAAGTGGAGGGTGGCGGTAACATTCAGTACTTC.

This clonotype was found many times. The rearrangement joins TRBV11-2 to TRBJ1-4; D is uncertain. CDR3 size: 16 residues. Germline loops: CDR1 SGHAT, CDR2 FQNNGV. Deletions cut 4 bases from V and 0 bases from J, with 12 bases between. The CDR3 reads CASSSRLGATNEKLFF. CDR3 in DNA: TGTGCCAGCAGCTCGCGACTGGGTGCAACTAATGAAAAACTGTTTTTT.

This clonotype was counted ten times or more. The chain employs TRBV14 and TRBJ2-5, with no clear D. CDR3 length: 13 residues. Germline assignment: CDR1 SGHDN and CDR2 FVKESK. Trimming took 4 bases from V and 5 from J, leaving 11 bases between them. In DNA form, the CDR3 reads TGTGCCAGCAGCCTCGTCCTGTGGGAGACCCAGTACTTC. Its translation is CASSLVLWETQYF.

There are many counts of this clonotype. This chain joins TRBV6-9 and TRBJ1-2; no clear D. The V end was cut by 3 bases, the J end by 8 bases, with 7 bases between. CDR3 size: 11 residues. The germline V gene has CDR1 MNHGY and CDR2 SVAAGI. The CDR3 loop is CASSYYDGYTF. CDR3 in DNA: TGTGCCAGCAGTTACTACGACGGCTACACCTTC.

This clonotype was found many times. V and J are TRBV6-9 and TRBJ1-4, with 8 bases that match TRBD1. V was clipped by 3 bases and J by 0 bases; unmatched bases: 12. The CDR3 is made up of 19 amino acids. Germline V CDR1 and CDR2: MNHGY, SVAAGI. CDR3 loop: CASSYFSGQAVSTNEKLFF. In DNA form, the CDR3 reads TGTGCCAGCAGTTACTTCTCGGGACAGGCAGTTTCAACTAATGAAAAACTGTTTTTT.